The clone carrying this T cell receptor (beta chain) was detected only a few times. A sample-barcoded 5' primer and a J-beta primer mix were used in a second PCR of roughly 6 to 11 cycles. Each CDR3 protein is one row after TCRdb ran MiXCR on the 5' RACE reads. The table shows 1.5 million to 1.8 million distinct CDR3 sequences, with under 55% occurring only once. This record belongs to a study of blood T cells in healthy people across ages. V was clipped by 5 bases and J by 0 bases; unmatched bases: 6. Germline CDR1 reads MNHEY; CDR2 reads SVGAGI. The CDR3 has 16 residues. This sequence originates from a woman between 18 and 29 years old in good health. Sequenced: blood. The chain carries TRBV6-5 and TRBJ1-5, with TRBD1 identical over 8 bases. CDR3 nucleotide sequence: TGTGCCAGCAGTCGGGGGACAGGAGATAGCAATCAGCCCCAGCATTTT. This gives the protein CASSRGTGDSNQPQHF.